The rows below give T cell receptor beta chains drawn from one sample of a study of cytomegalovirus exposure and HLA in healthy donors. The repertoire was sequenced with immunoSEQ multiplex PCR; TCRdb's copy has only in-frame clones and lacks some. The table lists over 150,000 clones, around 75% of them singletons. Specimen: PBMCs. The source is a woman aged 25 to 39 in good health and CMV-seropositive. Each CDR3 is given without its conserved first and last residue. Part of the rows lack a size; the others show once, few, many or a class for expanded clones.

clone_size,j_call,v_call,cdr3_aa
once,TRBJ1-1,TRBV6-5,ATRSDYNTEAF
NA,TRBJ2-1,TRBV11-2,ASSLLGLANEQF
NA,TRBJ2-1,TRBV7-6,ASSLGSGLAGNEQF
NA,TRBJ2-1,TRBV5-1,ASSFHLAGDNEQF
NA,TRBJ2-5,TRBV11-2,ASRGGGHGRETQY
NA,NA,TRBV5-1,ASSFSTSGFYEQY
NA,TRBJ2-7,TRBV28,ASRSARKDRGLNEQY
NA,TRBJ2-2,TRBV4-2,ASSQTGGSGELF
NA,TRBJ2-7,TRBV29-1,SVDGDSPYEQY
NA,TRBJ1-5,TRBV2,ASSPSTGGAFNNQPQH
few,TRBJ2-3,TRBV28,ASSFGGSTDTQY
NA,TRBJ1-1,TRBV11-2,ASSSSPNTEAF
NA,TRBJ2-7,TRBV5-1,ASRHRGDYEQY
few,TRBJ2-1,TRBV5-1,ASSLDSEWQF
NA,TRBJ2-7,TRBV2,ASSEGAEQY
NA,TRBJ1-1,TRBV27,ASSLNTPEVIEAF
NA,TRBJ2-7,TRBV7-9,SSSESRDSLEQY
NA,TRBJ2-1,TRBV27,ASRPPGGAYNEQF
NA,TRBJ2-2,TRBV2,ASRKGLAGGTGELF
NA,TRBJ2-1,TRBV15,ATSREQGGNEQF
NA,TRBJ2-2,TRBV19,ASSARGELF
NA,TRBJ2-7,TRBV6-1,ASRKGDYEQY
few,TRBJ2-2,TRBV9,ASRRQGVTGELF
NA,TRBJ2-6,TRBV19,ASNTGAFSGANVLT
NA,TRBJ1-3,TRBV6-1,ASSDLSSGNTIY
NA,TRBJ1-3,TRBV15,ATSRQSRVLGNTIY
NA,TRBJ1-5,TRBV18,ASSPSGQVLNQPQH
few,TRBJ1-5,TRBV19,ASSRQGAFQPQH
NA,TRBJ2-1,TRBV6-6,ASRTSGSDEQF
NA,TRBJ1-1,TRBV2,ASSGQGPSEEAF
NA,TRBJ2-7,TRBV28,ASSSQSGSLNEQY
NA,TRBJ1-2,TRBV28,ASSGPGVGGYGYT